Presented here are 25 T cell receptor beta chains from one specimen sequenced in a study of blood T cell repertoires in COVID-19 (dated by TCRdb to the early 2020s). Library preparation was by the immunoSEQ multiplex PCR assay. This immuneACCESS table, as held by TCRdb, lists in-frame sequences with V and J called but not all clones. Of the missing ones, under half trace to an unresolved V gene in checked studies; the others have no known cause. The sample table holds tens of thousands of clones, of which about three quarters were seen once. In total, the top ten clones hold around 43% of the sample. Material for sequencing was peripheral blood. The receptors stem from a man between 65 and 79 years old with active or convalescent COVID-19.

The CDR3 DNA is TGTGCCAGCAGATCCCTCGGGGAGAACACTGAAGCTTTCTTT. Protein: CASRSLGENTEAFF. V gene TRBV6-5 combines with J gene TRBJ1-1, with D uncertain. Trimming took 6 bases from V and 1 from J, leaving 12 bases between them. Germline-derived CDR1 and CDR2 are MNHEY and SVGAGI. This CDR3 spans 14 amino acids.

The chain couples TRBV18 to TRBJ2-7, with D tentatively TRBD2 (6 bases). Looked up from germline, CDR1 is KGHSH and CDR2 is LQKENI. V gave up 3 bases and J gave up 5 bases, with 8 bases separating them. This CDR3 contains 12 residues. The CDR3 region is CASSPAGNEQYF. The CDR3 bases are TGTGCCAGCTCACCCGCGGGGAACGAGCAGTACTTC.

A single count supports this clone. V usage is TRBV6-5 and J usage is TRBJ2-7, with 9 bases identical to TRBD1. V gave up 6 bases and J gave up 1 base; unmatched junction bases: 7. CDR1 MNHEY and CDR2 SVGAGI come from the germline V gene. The CDR3 extends over 15 amino acids. The CDR3 loop reads CASSGPGQGSYEQYF. DNA for the CDR3: TGTGCCAGCAGCGGCCCGGGACAGGGATCCTACGAGCAGTACTTC.

V and J are TRBV6-1 and TRBJ1-2; possible D gene TRBD1, 5 bases. Looked up from germline, CDR1 is MNHNS and CDR2 is SASEGT. Trimming took off 2 bases at V and 0 bases at J, with 13 bases between the two ends. The CDR3 covers 16 residues. CDR3 region: CASSEFTQGPNYGYTF. The CDR3, as DNA: TGTGCCAGCAGTGAATTCACCCAGGGCCCTAACTATGGCTACACCTTC.

This clone was seen only a few times. The rearrangement joins TRBV11-3 to TRBJ2-5; 7 bases are a match to TRBD1. CDR1 and CDR2 (germline): SGHNT, YENEEA. CDR3 length: 14 amino acids. With 7 bases clipped from V and 4 bases from J, the junction kept 9 bases outside the gene matches. CDR3 loop: CASTPKTGLETQYF. For the CDR3, the DNA is TGTGCCAGCACACCAAAGACAGGGTTAGAGACCCAGTACTTC.

The gene calls are TRBV30 and TRBJ2-3; unclear D gene. Germline loops: CDR1 GTSNPN, CDR2 SVGIG (reference sequence). Trimming pared 2 bases from V and 4 bases from J, leaving 7 bases between. The CDR3 is 12 amino acids. CDR3 amino acids: CAWSSSPDTQYF. CDR3 bases: TGTGCCTGGAGTTCCTCTCCAGATACGCAGTATTTT.

The V and J genes are TRBV4-1 and TRBJ2-3; D is possibly TRBD1 (6 bases). V was pared by 0 bases and J by 2 bases, with 12 bases between. The CDR3 length is 16 residues. Germline CDR1 reads MGHRA; CDR2 reads YSYEKL. CDR3 nucleotides: TGCGCCAGCAGCCAAGATGACAGGATTGTCACAGATACGCAGTATTTT. Amino acid sequence: CASSQDDRIVTDTQYF.

The chain joins TRBV11-2 to TRBJ1-1, with TRBD1 identical over 7 bases. Germline CDR1 SGHAT, CDR2 FQNNGV. V shed 5 bases and J 0 bases; nucleotides not matched to a gene: 0. There are 13 residues in the CDR3. For the CDR3, the DNA is TGTGCCAGCAGCGACAGGGTGAACACTGAAGCTTTCTTT. This encodes CASSDRVNTEAFF.

The chain joins TRBV21-1 to TRBJ1-1. TRBV21-1 is marked as a pseudogene. The CDR3 length is 15 residues. Written as DNA, the CDR3 is TGTGCCAGCAGTCATAGGGTTCCCGGGGACACTGAAGCTTTCTTT. Its translation: CASSHRVPGDTEAFF.

The gene calls are TRBV2 and TRBJ1-2, with a weak D call TRBD1 (6 bases). CDR3 length equals 14 residues. Germline V gene sequence: CDR1 SNHLY, CDR2 FYNNEI. The V end lost 5 bases, the J end lost 6 bases, and 16 bases lay between the germline ends. CDR3: CASSLAGTSDGYTF. CDR3 bases: TGTGCCAGCAGTCTAGCCGGGACAAGCGATGGCTACACCTTC.

V and J are TRBV6-5 and TRBJ2-7, with 7 bases that match TRBD1. Germline V gives CDR1 MNHEY, CDR2 SVGAGI. The J segment lost 1 base and the V segment lost 2 bases, leaving 5 bases of the junction unmatched. The CDR3 runs 15 residues. DNA of the CDR3: TGTGCCAGCAGTTACCGTAGGACAGGTTCCTACGAGCAGTACTTC. Amino acid sequence: CASSYRRTGSYEQYF.

This chain links TRBV19 with TRBJ1-1; D perhaps matches TRBD1 (5 bases). Trimming cost V 1 base and J 8 bases, with 8 bases left between them. The CDR3 runs to 12 residues. Germline assignment: CDR1 LNHDA and CDR2 SQIVND (reference sequence). The CDR3 DNA reads TGTGCCAGTAGTATAGGTAGGACAGAAGCTTTCTTT. Encoded protein: CASSIGRTEAFF.

This chain links TRBV18 with TRBJ2-3; D call uncertain. CDR1 and CDR2 (germline): KGHSH, LQKENI. Trimming removed 1 base at V and 4 bases at J, with 12 bases between. The CDR3 is 15 amino acids. CDR3 in amino acids: CASSPRASQADTQYF. DNA of the CDR3: TGTGCCAGCTCACCACGGGCCAGTCAGGCAGATACGCAGTATTTT.

V usage is TRBV2 and J usage is TRBJ2-3; 9 positions agree with TRBD1. The V gene end was trimmed by 4 bases and the J gene end by 2 bases; junction bases not matched to a gene: 4. The CDR3 loop spans 15 amino acids. Looked up from germline, CDR1 is SNHLY and CDR2 is FYNNEI. CDR3 loop: CASSGGQGPTDTQYF. The CDR3 DNA is TGTGCCAGCAGTGGCGGACAGGGGCCCACAGATACGCAGTATTTT. Using reference TRBV2 and TRBJ2-3 for the parts outside the CDR3, the full variable domain is EPEVTQTPSHQVTQMGQEVILRCVPISNHLYFYWYRQILGQKVEFLVSFYNNEISEKSEIFDDQFSVERPDGSNFTLKIRSTKLEDSAMYFCASSGGQGPTDTQYFGPGTRLTVL.

V gene TRBV7-3 combines with J gene TRBJ2-7; TRBD2 agrees at 11 bases. The CDR3 length is 15 residues. The germline gives CDR1 SGHTA, CDR2 FQGTGA. With 1 base clipped from V and 2 bases from J, the junction kept 1 base outside the gene matches. The CDR3, as DNA: TGTGCCAGCAGCTTAAGACTAGCGGGGCCCTACGAGCAGTACTTC. Translating gives CASSLRLAGPYEQYF.

V is TRBV10-3 and J is TRBJ1-2; the match to TRBD1 covers 10 bases. The V gene end was trimmed by 6 bases and the J gene end by 6 bases; junction bases not matched to a gene: 4. CDR3 length equals 13 residues. Germline CDR1 is ENHRY and CDR2 is SYGVKD. This chain's CDR3 is CAISYGQGDGYTF. DNA for the CDR3: TGTGCCATCAGCTACGGACAGGGGGATGGCTACACCTTC.

The CDR3 DNA follows: TGTGCCACCAGTGAGCCGGGAGCCAAACTCCAGCATTTT. It yields the protein CATSEPGAKLQHF. V is TRBV24-1 and J is TRBJ1-5, with D uncertain. CDR1 and CDR2 (germline): KGHDR, SFDVKD. The CDR3 is 13 amino acids. The germline V and J ends were trimmed by 4 bases and 12 bases, with 15 bases remaining between them.

The chain uses TRBV24-1 and TRBJ2-3, with TRBD1 matching over 10 bases. The CDR3 spans 15 residues. Losses at the gene ends were 5 bases for V and 3 bases for J; bases not matched to a gene: 4. Germline-derived CDR1 and CDR2 are KGHDR and SFDVKD. Here the CDR3 DNA reads TGTGCCACCAGTGGGGGACAGGGGCTAACAGATACGCAGTATTTT. Protein sequence: CATSGGQGLTDTQYF.

This clone has just a few counts. The chain joins TRBV19 to TRBJ1-5; D is unresolved. From germline, CDR1 is LNHDA and CDR2 SQIVND (reference sequence). The V end lost 5 bases, the J end lost 0 bases, and 8 bases lay between the germline ends. The CDR3 extends over 14 amino acids. The CDR3 is CASSPTGSNQPQHF. CDR3 sequence (DNA): TGTGCCAGTAGTCCAACGGGTAGCAATCAGCCCCAGCATTTT.

The chain recombines TRBV29-1 with TRBJ2-1, with 9 nucleotides matching TRBD1. Germline values: CDR1 SQVTM, CDR2 ANQGSEA. CDR3 length: 12 residues. The ends lost 6 bases at V and 8 bases at J; junction bases unmatched: 5. CDR3 nucleotides: TGCAGCGTGGGACAGGGTTTTGATGAGCAGTTCTTC. This translates into CSVGQGFDEQFF.

This chain links TRBV24-1 with TRBJ2-3, with 13 bases matching TRBD2. There are 16 residues in the CDR3. The V segment lost 4 bases and the J segment 4 bases; nucleotides outside the gene matches: 4. The germline CDR1 and CDR2 sequences are KGHDR and SFDVKD. CDR3 in DNA: TGTGCCACCAGTGACTCCGGACTAGCGGGAGCAGATACGCAGTATTTT. This encodes CATSDSGLAGADTQYF.

This clone was detected a few times. V usage is TRBV2 and J usage is TRBJ2-3; unclear D gene. Germline-derived CDR1 and CDR2 are SNHLY and FYNNEI. V lost 1 base to trimming and J lost 5 bases, with 7 bases between them. The CDR3 length is 13 residues. The CDR3 region is CASSEGRIDTQYF. The CDR3, as DNA: TGTGCCAGCAGTGAAGGCAGGATAGATACGCAGTATTTT.

This clone was seen a single time. The chain combines TRBV10-3 with TRBJ1-3; 7 bases are shared with TRBD1. Germline V gene lookup returns CDR1 ENHRY and CDR2 SYGVKD. J lost 3 bases, V lost 6 bases, and 11 bases had no gene match. The length of the CDR3 is 16 residues. CDR3: CAIRDSGTESGNTIYF. In DNA form, the CDR3 reads TGTGCCATCAGGGATTCCGGGACAGAAAGTGGAAACACCATATATTTT.

The chain links TRBV7-2 to TRBJ1-6; D remains ambiguous. V was pared by 2 bases and J by 10 bases, with 15 bases between. Germline lookup yields CDR1 SGHTA and CDR2 FQGNSA. This CDR3 is built from 15 residues. CDR3 region: CASSLIEKGGSPLHF. Here the CDR3 DNA reads TGTGCCAGCAGCTTAATAGAAAAGGGAGGCTCACCCCTCCACTTT.

The chain has TRBV5-1 and TRBJ1-3; 8 bases match TRBD1. The CDR3 runs 15 residues. The trim removed 4 bases at V and 0 bases at J, leaving 3 bases unmatched. Germline CDR1 reads SGHRS; CDR2 reads YFSETQ. The CDR3, as DNA: TGCGCCAGCAGCCGTACAGGGGGCTCTGGAAACACCATATATTTT. Residues: CASSRTGGSGNTIYF. Full variable domain (missing parts from reference TRBV5-1 and TRBJ1-3): KAGVTQTPRYLIKTRGQQVTLSCSPISGHRSVSWYQQTPGQGLQFLFEYFSETQRNKGNFPGRFSGRQFSNSRSEMNVSTLELGDSALYLCASSRTGGSGNTIYFGEGSWLTVV.